This passage covers 23 T cell receptor beta chains from one sample sequenced in a study of OX40 agonist ivuxolimab in advanced cancers. Only in-frame clones appear in the TCRdb table, and some are missing; sequencing was by immunoSEQ multiplex PCR. The table lists tens of thousands of clones, approximately 80% of them singletons. Here the sequenced sample was CD4+ or CD8+ T cells sorted from blood, taken in a trial of the OX40 agonist ivuxolimab. These TCRs come from an adult with an advanced solid tumor such as melanoma, head and neck, liver or kidney cancer.

The chain links TRBV7-8 to TRBJ1-2, with unresolved D. Germline CDR1 reads SGHVS; CDR2 reads FQNEAQ. The CDR3 length is 14 residues. V was trimmed by 2 bases and J by 0 bases, leaving 7 bases between them. CDR3 nucleotides: TGTGCCAGCAGCTTAAGCGGTACTAACTATGGCTACACCTTC. It codes for CASSLSGTNYGYTF. Complete variable domain (other parts from reference TRBV7-8 and TRBJ1-2): GAGVSQSPRYKVAKRGQDVALRCDPISGHVSLFWYQQALGQGPEFLTYFQNEAQLDKSGLPSDRFFAERPEGSVSTLKIQRTQQEDSAVYLCASSLSGTNYGYTFGSGTRLTVV.

The chain carries TRBV20-1 and TRBJ2-5, with D possibly TRBD1 on 5 matching bases. Germline values: CDR1 DFQATT, CDR2 SNEGSKA (reference sequence). V was trimmed by 5 bases and J by 8 bases, leaving 9 bases between them. CDR3 size: 10 residues. In DNA form, the CDR3 reads TGCAGTGCTTTCAGGGTAACCCAGTACTTC. As protein: CSAFRVTQYF.

This rearrangement joins TRBV19 to TRBJ2-7, with 9 bases lining up with TRBD1. V shed 5 bases and J 7 bases; nucleotides not matched to a gene: 12. In germline, CDR1 is LNHDA, CDR2 SQIVND (reference sequence). The CDR3 sequence is 15 residues long. The CDR3 DNA reads TGTGCCAGTAGTTCCTCGGGACAGGGTACTGGAGAGCAGTACTTC. Protein product: CASSSSGQGTGEQYF.

The CDR3 is CASSPLSVSGYTF. CDR3 in DNA: TGTGCCAGCAGTCCCCTATCTGTTTCTGGCTACACCTTC. The chain combines TRBV27 with TRBJ1-2; D not certain. V lost 5 bases, J lost 7 bases, and 14 bases lay in between. CDR1 is MNHEY and CDR2 is SMNVEV in the germline V gene (reference sequence). The CDR3 has 13 amino acids.

Only one count was recorded for this clone. This chain joins TRBV11-2 and TRBJ1-1; TRBD1 matches 7 bases. Germline CDR1 and CDR2: SGHAT and FQNNGV. This CDR3 spans 12 amino acids. Trimming took 5 bases from V and 8 from J; bases not matched to a gene: 5. CDR3 sequence: CASSVDRLEAFF. The CDR3 region has the DNA TGTGCCAGCAGCGTGGACAGGTTAGAAGCTTTCTTT.

This chain links TRBV6-5 with TRBJ1-4; D not certain. CDR1 is MNHEY, CDR2 SVGAGI, per germline. Trimming removed 8 bases from V and 8 bases from J, with 21 bases in between. The CDR3 length is 15 residues. The DNA for the CDR3 is TGTGCCAGCGGACCCCTTGACGGGATAAGGGAAAAACTGTTTTTT. Translating it yields CASGPLDGIREKLFF.

This rearrangement joins TRBV28 to TRBJ2-5; possibly TRBD1 or TRBD2 for D (6 bases each). V was trimmed by 5 bases and J by 2 bases, leaving 15 bases between them. The CDR3 consists of 15 residues. From germline, CDR1 is MDHEN and CDR2 SYDVKM. The CDR3 loop reads CASSPWRGGQETQYF. In DNA form, the CDR3 reads TGTGCCAGCAGTCCCTGGCGAGGGGGGCAAGAGACCCAGTACTTC.

The chain employs TRBV7-9 and TRBJ2-7; D uncertain. Gene TRBJ2-5 matches the end of the DNA better, so the J call may be wrong. CDR1 is SEHNR and CDR2 is FQNEAQ in the germline V gene (reference sequence). This CDR3 has 13 residues. CDR3 nucleotide sequence: TGTGCCAGCCGACACAAGGCCGAAGAGACCCAGTACTTC. This translates into CASRHKAEETQYF.

This rearrangement joins TRBV7-3 to TRBJ1-6; D is unresolved. Trimming cost V 3 bases and J 7 bases, with 7 bases left between them. The CDR3 totals 13 residues. Germline V gene data show CDR1 as SGHTA and CDR2 as FQGTGA. The CDR3 region is CASSFSENSPLHF. The CDR3 region has the DNA TGTGCCAGCAGCTTCTCAGAAAATTCACCCCTCCACTTT. Full variable domain (remainder filled in from reference TRBV7-3 and TRBJ1-6): GAGVSQTPSNKVTEKGKYVELRCDPISGHTALYWYRQSLGQGPEFLIYFQGTGAADDSGLPNDRFFAVRPEGSVSTLKIQRTERGDSAVYLCASSFSENSPLHFGNGTRLTVT.

This CDR3 reads CASSVGTGADYGYTF. The CDR3 coding sequence is TGTGCCAGCAGCGTAGGAACAGGGGCGGACTATGGCTACACCTTC. The chain recombines TRBV9 with TRBJ1-2; 7 bases fit TRBD1. V trimming: 0 bases; J trimming: 3 bases; junction bases outside the gene matches: 5. Germline CDR1 reads SGDLS; CDR2 reads YYNGEE. The CDR3 contains 15 residues.

The table lists this clone with a few counts. In the same sample, other DNA sequences code for this CDR3. The chain carries TRBV9 and TRBJ1-4; no clear D gene. The CDR3 totals 14 residues. The ends were cut back, 3 bases at V and 3 bases at J, with 9 bases in the middle. Germline CDR1 and CDR2: SGDLS and YYNGEE. In DNA form, the CDR3 reads TGTGCCAGCAGCGGTCGGGCGGCTAATGAAAAACTGTTTTTT. Amino acid sequence: CASSGRAANEKLFF.

This chain joins TRBV21-1 and TRBJ2-3; TRBD1 is the table's D call, not checked against the DNA. TRBV21-1 is a pseudogene. This CDR3 is 17 amino acids long. Here the CDR3 reads CASSRNFGHSVSDTQYF. The CDR3 bases are TGTGCCAGCAGCAGAAACTTTGGACACTCAGTTTCGGATACGCAGTATTTT.

This chain connects TRBV29-1 to TRBJ1-3; D is ambiguous. CDR1 is SQVTM and CDR2 is ANQGSEA in the germline V gene. The V gene lost 4 bases and the J gene lost 0 bases, with 4 bases spanning the gap. The CDR3 covers 12 residues. The CDR3 region has the DNA TGCAGCGTTGCCCTCTCTGGAAACACCATATATTTT. Translated, it gives CSVALSGNTIYF.

The chain carries TRBV11-2 and TRBJ2-5, with 12 bases identical to TRBD2. The germline V gene has CDR1 SGHAT and CDR2 FQNNGV. There are 18 residues in the CDR3. Losses at the gene ends were 7 bases for V and 11 bases for J; bases not matched to a gene: 23. DNA of the CDR3: TGTGCCAGCACACTAGCGGGAGGCCGAGGGGTATCTCGGGAAGAGCAGTACTTC. Protein product: CASTLAGGRGVSREEQYF.

The V gene is TRBV27, the J gene TRBJ2-3, with TRBD1 identical over 9 bases. This CDR3 comprises 15 residues. Germline loops: CDR1 MNHEY, CDR2 SMNVEV (reference sequence). V dropped 4 bases and J dropped 4; count of bases not matched to a gene: 6. This chain's CDR3 is CASSSRQGGSDTQYF. The CDR3 DNA is TGTGCCAGCAGTTCAAGACAGGGGGGATCAGATACGCAGTATTTT.

The rearrangement links TRBV5-1 to TRBJ2-7; 10 bases match TRBD1. With V trimmed by 2 bases and J by 7 bases, 9 bases remained unmatched. The CDR3 runs to 15 residues. Germline assignment: CDR1 SGHRS and CDR2 YFSETQ. As DNA, the CDR3 is TGCGCCAGCAGCTTTCCCGGGACAGGGGTCTTGGAGCAGTACTTC. Protein sequence: CASSFPGTGVLEQYF.

The V call is TRBV5-6, the J call TRBJ1-4, with TRBD1 matching over 8 bases. Per the germline V gene, CDR1 is SGHDT and CDR2 is YYEEEE. The V gene end was trimmed by 4 bases and the J gene end by 8 bases; junction bases not matched to a gene: 4. This CDR3 spans 13 amino acids. CDR3: CASSETGEEKLFF. The CDR3 DNA sequence: TGTGCCAGCAGCGAGACAGGGGAGGAAAAACTGTTTTTT.

The chain carries TRBV6-4 and TRBJ1-4, with D uncertain. V was trimmed by 6 bases and J by 0 bases, leaving 23 bases between them. Germline V gene data show CDR1 as MRHNA and CDR2 as SNTAGT. The CDR3 sequence is 19 residues long. Here the CDR3 DNA reads TGTGCCAGCAGGGGAGCTTCGGGCGAACATATTGCAACTAATGAAAAACTGTTTTTT. Translated: CASRGASGEHIATNEKLFF.

This clone showed up just once. The chain combines TRBV7-2 with TRBJ2-7; D remains unclear. The ends were cut back, 5 bases at V and 4 bases at J, with 9 bases in the middle. The CDR3 runs 12 residues. Germline V gene sequence: CDR1 SGHTA, CDR2 FQGNSA. The CDR3 DNA reads TGTGCCAGCAGCCCGTCTGGATACGAGCAGTACTTC. Its translation is CASSPSGYEQYF.

The rearrangement uses TRBV28 and TRBJ1-1, with D possibly matching TRBD1 (6 bases). V was trimmed by 4 bases and J by 5 bases, leaving 17 bases between them. This CDR3 is 15 amino acids long. Germline loops: CDR1 MDHEN, CDR2 SYDVKM. The CDR3 here is CASSSRAGAPTEAFF. The CDR3, as DNA: TGTGCCAGCAGTTCACGGGCAGGGGCCCCAACTGAAGCTTTCTTT.

Of note for this clone: A much more abundant neighbour one base away suggests this may be a read error. Other DNA sequences of this sample code for an identical CDR3. The rearrangement joins TRBV9 to TRBJ1-1; D remains unclear. This CDR3 has 13 amino acids. Germline-derived CDR1 and CDR2 are SGDLS and YYNGEE. CDR3 region: CASSFSMNTEAFF. The CDR3 bases are TGTGCCAGCAGCTTCAGCATGAATACTGAAGCTTTCTTT.

This clone appeared a single time. The gene calls are TRBV4-3 and TRBJ2-1, with D perhaps assigned TRBD1 or TRBD2 (5 bases each). Germline loops: CDR1 LGHNA, CDR2 YSLEER. The V end lost 4 bases, the J end lost 15 bases, and 19 bases lay between the germline ends. The CDR3 spans 13 residues. The CDR3 reads CASSPSYGGSRFF. The CDR3 DNA is TGCGCCAGCAGCCCTTCGTATGGGGGTAGTCGGTTCTTC.

The rearrangement links TRBV15 to TRBJ1-4; the match to TRBD1 covers 7 bases. The CDR3 spans 16 residues. J was trimmed by 10 bases and V by 1 base; bases with no gene match: 12. The V gene's germline CDR1 is LNHNV and CDR2 YYDKDF (reference sequence). The CDR3 loop reads CATSRVKGAVGVKLFF. In nucleotides, the CDR3 is TGTGCCACCAGCAGAGTGAAGGGGGCCGTCGGGGTAAAACTGTTTTTT.